Listed below are T cell receptor beta chains from one sample, sequenced in a study of low-dose radiotherapy and immunotherapy resistance in tumors. TCRdb used MiXCR to reprocess the reads, holding one entry per CDR3 protein. Of tens of thousands of distinct CDR3 sequences listed, approximately 35% are singletons. Source: PBMCs, taken after low-dose radiotherapy plus immunotherapy. The receptors here all came from a male donor with rectosigmoid adenocarcinoma. The CDR3 runs from the conserved cysteine through the conserved F or W. A D gene is named only where the DNA matches it firmly. A clone size is listed for some rows: how often the clone was seen (once, few, many), or a class if it is expanded.

TRBV4-1	TRBJ1-5	TRBD1	.	CASSHEDRGNSQPQHF	TGCGCCAGCAGCCATGAGGACAGGGGGAATAGTCAGCCCCAGCATTTT
TRBV14	TRBJ2-1	TRBD2	many	CASSLHSGRPSDEQFF	TGTGCCAGCAGCCTACATAGCGGGAGGCCTTCTGATGAGCAGTTCTTC
TRBV10-3	TRBJ2-7	.	.	CAISGTGIISYEQYF	TGTGCCATCAGTGGAACAGGGATTATCTCCTACGAGCAGTACTTC
TRBV29-1	TRBJ2-1	TRBD2	many	CSPFGAGDHNEQFF	TGCAGCCCCTTCGGAGCGGGAGATCACAATGAGCAGTTCTTC
TRBV20-1	TRBJ2-1	.	many	CSARFAAGSPNEQFF	TGCAGTGCTAGGTTTGCGGCGGGGAGTCCCAATGAGCAGTTCTTC
TRBV12-3/TRBV12-4	TRBJ2-1	.	medium-sized	CASSLANIYNEQFF	TGTGCCAGCAGTTTAGCCAATATATACAATGAGCAGTTCTTC
TRBV7-9	TRBJ2-7	.	many	CASSSWDGASYEQYF	TGTGCCAGCAGCTCGTGGGACGGAGCCTCCTACGAGCAGTACTTC
TRBV6-6	TRBJ2-3	TRBD1	many	CASSKQGAGTDTQYF	TGTGCCAGCAGTAAACAGGGGGCAGGCACAGATACGCAGTATTTT
TRBV19	TRBJ1-3	.	.	CASSAYRESGNTIYF	TGTGCCAGTAGTGCATACAGGGAATCTGGAAACACCATATATTTT
TRBV20-1	TRBJ2-5	.	.	CSARVEGTQYF	TGCAGTGCTAGAGTGGAAGGGACCCAGTACTTC
TRBV11-2	TRBJ2-3	TRBD2	many	CASSPRGAGDTDTQYF	TGTGCCAGCAGCCCTCGGGGAGCGGGGGACACAGATACGCAGTATTTT
TRBV7-2	TRBJ1-2	TRBD1	.	CASSQDRGLFYSYSF	TGTGCCAGCAGCCAAGACAGGGGGCTTTTCTATAGCTACAGCTTC
TRBV11-2	TRBJ2-2	TRBD2	many	CASLLIAGGWTGELFF	TGTGCCAGCCTCTTGATAGCGGGGGGTTGGACCGGGGAGCTGTTTTTT
TRBV13	TRBJ2-3	TRBD2	once	CASSLAGSGGAGTQYF	TGTGCCAGCAGCCTCGCCGGAAGCGGGGGGGCCGGAACGCAGTATTTT
TRBV6-2/TRBV6-3	TRBJ1-1	.	many	CASSYTMPSVDTEAFF	TGTGCCAGCAGTTACACAATGCCCTCTGTGGACACTGAAGCTTTCTTT
TRBV5-5	TRBJ1-2	.	.	CASSRAEGLEGYTF	TGTGCCAGCAGCAGAGCGGAGGGGCTAGAGGGCTACACCTTC
TRBV23-1	TRBJ2-7	TRBD1	.	CASSQSGQGSHEQYF	TGCGCCAGCAGTCAATCCGGACAGGGGTCACACGAGCAGTACTTC
TRBV6-5	TRBJ2-7	.	many	CASSYSRWGTYEQYF	TGTGCCAGCAGTTACTCTCGGTGGGGAACCTACGAGCAGTACTTC
TRBV28	TRBJ1-2	TRBD1	.	CASSTPPRGLGYGYTF	TGTGCCAGCAGTACCCCACCCAGGGGGCTCGGCTATGGCTACACCTTC
TRBV10-3	TRBJ2-3	.	many	CAAGVPDTQYF	TGTGCCGCCGGCGTCCCAGATACGCAGTATTTT
TRBV19	TRBJ2-3	TRBD2	once	CATASGGTQADTQYF	TGTGCCACGGCTAGCGGGGGCACACAGGCAGATACGCAGTATTTT
TRBV18	TRBJ2-7	TRBD1	.	CASSPATGVGEQYF	TGTGCCAGCTCACCAGCGACAGGGGTCGGCGAGCAGTACTTC
TRBV20-1	TRBJ2-1	TRBD2	.	CSAIELAGEDNEQFF	TGCAGTGCTATCGAACTAGCGGGAGAGGACAATGAGCAGTTCTTC
TRBV10-3	TRBJ2-3	TRBD2	.	CAISESGTSSTDTQYF	TGTGCCATCAGTGAGTCTGGGACTAGCAGCACAGATACGCAGTATTTT
TRBV7-2	TRBJ2-1	.	many	CASSLATGEQFF	TGTGCCAGCAGCTTAGCCACGGGTGAGCAGTTCTTC
TRBV28	TRBJ1-5	.	medium-sized	CASSGQAQLSYSNQPQHF	TGTGCCAGCAGCGGGCAGGCCCAGCTTTCTTATAGCAATCAGCCCCAGCATTTT
TRBV6-2/TRBV6-3	TRBJ2-7	TRBD1	medium-sized	CASTELPDRGDEQYF	TGTGCCAGCACCGAACTCCCGGACAGGGGGGACGAGCAGTACTTC
TRBV5-1	TRBJ1-1	.	.	CASSQTGFAEAFF	TGCGCCAGCAGCCAGACAGGATTCGCTGAAGCTTTCTTT
TRBV28	TRBJ2-3	.	many	CASSFRVADTQYF	TGTGCCAGCAGTTTCAGGGTTGCAGATACGCAGTATTTT
TRBV5-5	TRBJ2-7	TRBD1	few	CASTSEGTGSYEQYF	TGTGCCAGCACCAGTGAAGGGACAGGGAGCTACGAGCAGTACTTC
TRBV5-4	TRBJ2-1	TRBD2	.	CASSKGLAGPYNEQFF	TGTGCCAGCAGCAAGGGACTAGCGGGACCCTACAATGAGCAGTTCTTC
TRBV5-6	TRBJ1-1	TRBD1	many	CASSSGQGARAEAFF	TGTGCCAGCAGCTCGGGACAGGGGGCAAGAGCTGAAGCTTTCTTT
TRBV4-1	TRBJ1-2	.	many	CASSQVIRKRDFLYGYTF	TGCGCCAGCAGCCAAGTCATAAGGAAAAGAGATTTCCTCTATGGCTACACCTTC
TRBV4-3	TRBJ1-2	.	many	CASSQDLEGRSGYTF	TGCGCCAGCAGCCAAGATCTGGAGGGACGGAGTGGCTACACCTTC
TRBV10-3	TRBJ1-1	.	many	CAISAHREGTEAFF	TGTGCCATCAGTGCGCACAGGGAGGGCACTGAAGCTTTCTTT
TRBV5-3	TRBJ2-5	.	.	CASSLGDRKETQYF	TGTGCCAGCAGCTTGGGTGATCGCAAAGAGACCCAGTACTTC
TRBV7-2	TRBJ2-5	TRBD1	many	CASSPRGGLQETQYF	TGTGCCAGCAGCCCGCGAGGGGGCCTCCAAGAGACCCAGTACTTC
TRBV7-2	TRBJ2-3	.	.	CASSLVGGVADTQYF	TGTGCCAGCAGCTTAGTCGGCGGGGTCGCAGATACGCAGTATTTT
TRBV7-2	TRBJ2-5	TRBD1	.	CASSSYRGHQTQYF	TGTGCCAGCAGCTCTTACAGGGGGCATCAGACCCAGTACTTC
TRBV7-2	TRBJ2-5	TRBD2	many	CASGTGLARETQYF	TGTGCCAGCGGGACCGGACTAGCGAGAGAGACCCAGTACTTC
TRBV6-2/TRBV6-3	TRBJ2-7	.	many	CASSYTGESYEQYF	TGTGCCAGCAGTTACACGGGGGAGTCCTACGAGCAGTACTTC
TRBV3-1	TRBJ2-1	.	many	CASSQDLREQFF	TGTGCCAGCAGCCAAGATTTACGTGAGCAGTTCTTC
TRBV6-2/TRBV6-3	TRBJ2-5	TRBD1	many	CASSSKTGVGETQYF	TGTGCCAGCAGCTCGAAGACAGGGGTCGGGGAGACCCAGTACTTC